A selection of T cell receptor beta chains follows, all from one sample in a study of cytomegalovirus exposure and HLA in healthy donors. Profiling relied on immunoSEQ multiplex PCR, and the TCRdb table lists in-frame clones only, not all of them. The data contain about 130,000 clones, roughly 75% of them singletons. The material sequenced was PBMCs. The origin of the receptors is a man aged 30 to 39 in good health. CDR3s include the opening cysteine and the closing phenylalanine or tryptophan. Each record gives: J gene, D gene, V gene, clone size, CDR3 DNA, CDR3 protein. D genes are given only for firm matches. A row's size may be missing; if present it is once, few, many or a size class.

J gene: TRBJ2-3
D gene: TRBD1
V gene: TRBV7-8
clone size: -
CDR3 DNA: TGTGCCAGCAGCTCCCTTTGGGACAGGGAGCAAGGCACAGATACGCAGTATTTT
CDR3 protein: CASSSLWDREQGTDTQYF

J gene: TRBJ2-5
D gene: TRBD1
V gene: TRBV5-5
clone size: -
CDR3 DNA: TGTGCCAGCAGCTTCGGACAGGGAGGTTCGGGAGAGACCCAGTACTTC
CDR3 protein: CASSFGQGGSGETQYF

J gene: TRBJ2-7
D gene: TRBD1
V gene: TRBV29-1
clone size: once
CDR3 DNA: TGCAGCGTTAGCTCCGGGACAGGGGCCCACGAGCAGTACTTC
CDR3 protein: CSVSSGTGAHEQYF

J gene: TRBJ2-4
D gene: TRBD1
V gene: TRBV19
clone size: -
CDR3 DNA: TGTGCCAGTACCCTCACAGGGGATCCCTTCAAAAACATTCAGTACTTC
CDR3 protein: CASTLTGDPFKNIQYF

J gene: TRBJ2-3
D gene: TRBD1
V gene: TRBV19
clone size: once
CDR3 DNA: TGTGCCAGTAGTATTGGGACAGGGACTGCTTCTAGCACAGATACGCAGTATTTT
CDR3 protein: CASSIGTGTASSTDTQYF

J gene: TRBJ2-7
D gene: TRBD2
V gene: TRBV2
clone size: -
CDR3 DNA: TGTGCCAGCAGCCGGCGGGAGGGCTCCTACGAGCAGTACTTC
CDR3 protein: CASSRREGSYEQYF

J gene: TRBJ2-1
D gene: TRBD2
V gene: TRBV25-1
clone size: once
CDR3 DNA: TGTGCCAGCAGTGAATCCCCTAGCGGGGGGGGTTCCTACAATGAGCAGTTCTTC
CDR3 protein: CASSESPSGGGSYNEQFF

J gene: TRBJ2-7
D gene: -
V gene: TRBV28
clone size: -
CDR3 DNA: TGTGCCAGCAGTCTTACAGGGAACGAGCAGTACTTC
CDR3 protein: CASSLTGNEQYF

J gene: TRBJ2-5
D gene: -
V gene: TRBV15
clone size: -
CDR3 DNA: TGTGCCACCAGCACCGGGTACTTCGGGAACCAAGAGACCCAGTACTTC
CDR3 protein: CATSTGYFGNQETQYF

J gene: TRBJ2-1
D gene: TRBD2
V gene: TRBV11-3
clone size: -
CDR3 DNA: TGTGCCAGCAGCTTAGGGATTAGCGGGAGTGGGGATGAGCAGTTCTTC
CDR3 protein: CASSLGISGSGDEQFF

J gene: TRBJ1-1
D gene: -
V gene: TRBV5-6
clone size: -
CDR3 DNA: TGTGCCAGCAGCTACGACCGCAGGGCTGAAGCTTTCTTT
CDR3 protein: CASSYDRRAEAFF

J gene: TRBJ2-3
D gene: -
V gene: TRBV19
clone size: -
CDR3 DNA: TGTGCCAGTAGTATCGGCCGACTCGGCGATACGCAGTATTTT
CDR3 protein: CASSIGRLGDTQYF

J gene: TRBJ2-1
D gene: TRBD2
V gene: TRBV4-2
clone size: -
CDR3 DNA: TGTGCCAGCAGCCAAGATCGGGGCGGGAGAGCCTACAATGAGCAGTTCTTC
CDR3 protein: CASSQDRGGRAYNEQFF

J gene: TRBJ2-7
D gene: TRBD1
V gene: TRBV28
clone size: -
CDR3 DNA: TGTGCCAGCAGTCCCCCAGGGGGCTCGGGATACGAGCAGTACTTC
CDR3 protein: CASSPPGGSGYEQYF

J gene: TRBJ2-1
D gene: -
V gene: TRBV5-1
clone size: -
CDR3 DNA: TGCGCCAGCAGCTTGGTCCGGGCGGGGACCTACAATGAGCAGTTCTTC
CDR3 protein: CASSLVRAGTYNEQFF

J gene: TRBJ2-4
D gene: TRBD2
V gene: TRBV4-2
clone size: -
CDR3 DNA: TGTGCCAGCAGCCCAATCGAGCGGGGGGCCAAAAACATTCAGTACTTC
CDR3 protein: CASSPIERGAKNIQYF

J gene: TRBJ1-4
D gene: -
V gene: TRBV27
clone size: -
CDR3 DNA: TGTGCCAGCAGTTTATCGGGAGGCTTTAATGAAAAACTGTTTTTT
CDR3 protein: CASSLSGGFNEKLFF

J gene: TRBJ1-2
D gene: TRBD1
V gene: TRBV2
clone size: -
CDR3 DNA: TGTGCCAGCAGTCCCCAGGGGGCGCTCGGCTACACCTTC
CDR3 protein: CASSPQGALGYTF

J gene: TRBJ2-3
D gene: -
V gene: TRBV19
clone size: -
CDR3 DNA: TGTGCCAGTAGGGGGCAGGGCACAGATACGCAGTATTTT
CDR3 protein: CASRGQGTDTQYF

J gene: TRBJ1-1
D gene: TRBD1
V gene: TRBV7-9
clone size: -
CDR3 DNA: TGTGCCAGCAGTTCTGGACAGGGGGCGACTGAAGCTTTCTTT
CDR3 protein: CASSSGQGATEAFF

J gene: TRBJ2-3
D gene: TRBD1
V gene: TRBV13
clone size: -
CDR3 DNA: TGTGCCAGCAGCTCCCGGGACAGATCCACAGATACGCAGTATTTT
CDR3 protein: CASSSRDRSTDTQYF

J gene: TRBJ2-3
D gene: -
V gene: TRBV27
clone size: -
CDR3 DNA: TGTGCCAGCAGTCACCGGGATACGCAGTATTTT
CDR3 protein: CASSHRDTQYF

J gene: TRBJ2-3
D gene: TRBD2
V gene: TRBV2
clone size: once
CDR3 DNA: TGTGCCAGCTGGACCCTACTAGCGGGATCCACAGATACGCAGTATTTT
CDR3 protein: CASWTLLAGSTDTQYF

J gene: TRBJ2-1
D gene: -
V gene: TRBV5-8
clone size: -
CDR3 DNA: TGTGCCAGCAGCTTTTCAACTAGCTTCTACAATGAGCAGTTCTTC
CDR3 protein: CASSFSTSFYNEQFF

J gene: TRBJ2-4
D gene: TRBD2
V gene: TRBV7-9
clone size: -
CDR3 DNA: TGTGCCAGCAGCTTTATGCAGCGGGAGGGGGACATTCAGTACTTC
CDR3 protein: CASSFMQREGDIQYF

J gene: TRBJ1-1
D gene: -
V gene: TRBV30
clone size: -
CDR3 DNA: TGTGCCTGGAGACTACACACTGAAGCTTTCTTT
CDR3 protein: CAWRLHTEAFF

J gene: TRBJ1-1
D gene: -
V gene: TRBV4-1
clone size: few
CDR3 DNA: TGCGCCAGCAGCCTTCGGGGGTCGAACACTGAAGCTTTCTTT
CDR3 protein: CASSLRGSNTEAFF

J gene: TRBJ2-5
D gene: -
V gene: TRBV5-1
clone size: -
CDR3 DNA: TGCGCCAGCAGCTTGGTCGGGCCAGGGGCCCAGTACTTC
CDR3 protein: CASSLVGPGAQYF

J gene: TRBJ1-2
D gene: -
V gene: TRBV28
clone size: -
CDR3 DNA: TGTGCCAGCAGGCAGCAACTATATGGCTACACCTTC
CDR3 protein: CASRQQLYGYTF

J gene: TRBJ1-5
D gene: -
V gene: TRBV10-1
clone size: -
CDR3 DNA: TGCGCCAGCAGTGAGGACGAACCGACAGAGTATAGCAATCAGCCCCAGCATTTT
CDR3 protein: CASSEDEPTEYSNQPQHF

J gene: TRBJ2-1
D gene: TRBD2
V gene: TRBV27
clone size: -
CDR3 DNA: TGTGCCAGCAGCCAAAGCCCGGGACTAGCGGATTACAATGAGCAGTTCTTC
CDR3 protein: CASSQSPGLADYNEQFF

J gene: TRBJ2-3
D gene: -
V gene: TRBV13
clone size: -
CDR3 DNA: TGTGCCGGCAGCCCCGACCCCGCGGAGACGCAGTATTTT
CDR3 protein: CAGSPDPAETQYF

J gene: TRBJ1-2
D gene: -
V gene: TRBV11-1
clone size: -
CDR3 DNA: TGTGCCAGCAGCTTATATAAAGCAGGGAACTATGGCTACACCTTC
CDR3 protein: CASSLYKAGNYGYTF

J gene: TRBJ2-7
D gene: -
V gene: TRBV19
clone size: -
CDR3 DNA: TGTGCCAGTAGTACCCAACGACTGCCCTTTCCCTACGAGCAGTACTTC
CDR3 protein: CASSTQRLPFPYEQYF